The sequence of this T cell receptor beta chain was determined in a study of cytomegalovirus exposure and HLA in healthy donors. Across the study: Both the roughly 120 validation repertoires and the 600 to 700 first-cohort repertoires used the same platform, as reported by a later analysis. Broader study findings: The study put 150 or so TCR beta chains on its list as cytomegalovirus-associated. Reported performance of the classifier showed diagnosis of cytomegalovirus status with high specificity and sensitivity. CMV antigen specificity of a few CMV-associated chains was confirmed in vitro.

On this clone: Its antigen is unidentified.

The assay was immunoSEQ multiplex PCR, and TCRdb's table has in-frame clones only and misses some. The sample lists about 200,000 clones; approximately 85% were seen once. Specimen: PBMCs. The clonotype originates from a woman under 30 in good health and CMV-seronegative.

In DNA form, the CDR3 reads TGCGCCAGCAGCTTGGGACAGCAAGGACCTAGCACAGATACGCAGTATTTT. This codes for CASSLGQQGPSTDTQYF. The chain uses TRBV5-1 and TRBJ2-3, with D maybe TRBD1 (5 bases). This CDR3 is built from 17 residues. Germline V gene data show CDR1 as SGHRS and CDR2 as YFSETQ. V was pared by 0 bases and J by 0 bases, with 14 bases between.